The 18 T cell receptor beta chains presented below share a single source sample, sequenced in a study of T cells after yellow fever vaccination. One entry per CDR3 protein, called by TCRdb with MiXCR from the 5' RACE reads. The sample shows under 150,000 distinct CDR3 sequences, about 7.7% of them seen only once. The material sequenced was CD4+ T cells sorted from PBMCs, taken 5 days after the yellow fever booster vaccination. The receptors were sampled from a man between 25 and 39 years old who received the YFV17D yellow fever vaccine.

CDR3 sequence: CACCFQSGGAAITGELFF. Here the CDR3 DNA reads TGTGCCTGCTGTTTCCAAAGCGGGGGGGCTGCGATTACCGGGGAGCTGTTTTTT. The chain has TRBV12-3 or TRBV12-4 and TRBJ2-2; 10 bases agree with TRBD2. The CDR3 has 18 amino acids. The V gene end was trimmed by 11 bases and the J gene end by 5 bases; junction bases not matched to a gene: 20.

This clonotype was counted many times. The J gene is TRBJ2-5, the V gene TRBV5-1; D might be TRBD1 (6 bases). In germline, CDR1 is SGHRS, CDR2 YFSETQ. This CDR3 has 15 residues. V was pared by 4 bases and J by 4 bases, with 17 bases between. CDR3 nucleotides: TGCGCCAGCAGCAGATCACAGGGTAATGGAGAGACCCAGTACTTC. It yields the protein CASSRSQGNGETQYF.

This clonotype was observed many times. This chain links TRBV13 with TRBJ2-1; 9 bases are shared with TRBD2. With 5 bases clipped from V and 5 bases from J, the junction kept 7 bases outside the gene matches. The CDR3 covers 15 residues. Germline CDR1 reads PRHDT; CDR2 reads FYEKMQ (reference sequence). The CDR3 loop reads CASSNSGRSHNEQFF. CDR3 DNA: TGTGCCAGCAGCAACAGCGGGAGGTCCCACAATGAGCAGTTCTTC.

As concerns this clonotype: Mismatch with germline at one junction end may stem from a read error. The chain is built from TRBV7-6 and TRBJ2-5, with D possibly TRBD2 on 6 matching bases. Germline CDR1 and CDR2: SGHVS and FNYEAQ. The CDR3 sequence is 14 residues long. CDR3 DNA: TGTGCCAGCAGCCCAGGGACCTGGGAGGAGACCCAGGACTTC. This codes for CASSPGTWEETQDF. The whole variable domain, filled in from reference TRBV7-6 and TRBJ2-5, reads GAGVSQSPRYKVTKRGQDVALRCDPISGHVSLYWYRQALGQGPEFLTYFNYEAQQDKSGLPNDRFSAERPEGSISTLTIQRTEQRDSAMYRCASSPGTWEETQDFGPGTRLLVL.

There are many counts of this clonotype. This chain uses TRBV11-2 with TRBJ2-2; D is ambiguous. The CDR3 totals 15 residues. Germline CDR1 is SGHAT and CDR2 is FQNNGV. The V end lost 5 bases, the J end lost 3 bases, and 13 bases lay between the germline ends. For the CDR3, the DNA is TGTGCCAGCAGCGAGCGTCGACGGTACACCGGGGAGCTGTTTTTT. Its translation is CASSERRRYTGELFF.

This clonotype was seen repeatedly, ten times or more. CDR3 loop: CASSLRPGQVSGREQFF. The DNA for the CDR3 is TGTGCCAGCAGCTTACGGCCGGGACAGGTTTCAGGGAGGGAGCAGTTCTTC. This chain joins TRBV7-6 and TRBJ2-1, with 8 nucleotides matching TRBD1. In germline, CDR1 is SGHVS, CDR2 FNYEAQ. Trimming removed 2 bases from V and 10 bases from J; junction bases left unmatched: 16. The CDR3 sequence is 17 residues long.

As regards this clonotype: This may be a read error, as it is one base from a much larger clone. Here the CDR3 reads CASSPVSGKETQYF. DNA of the CDR3: TGTGCCAGCAGCCCAGTGAGCGGAAAAGAGACCCAGTACTTC. This rearrangement joins TRBV7-9 to TRBJ2-5; D may be TRBD2 (5 bases). Trimming removed 5 bases from V and 3 bases from J, with 13 bases in between. The length of the CDR3 is 14 residues. CDR1 SEHNR and CDR2 FQNEAQ come from the germline V gene (reference sequence). The full variable domain, with the rest looked up from reference TRBV7-9 and TRBJ2-5, is DTGVSQNPRHKITKRGQNVTFRCDPISEHNRLYWYRQTLGQGPEFLTYFQNEAQLEKSRLLSDRFSAERPKGSFSTLEIQRTEQGDSAMYLCASSPVSGKETQYFGPGTRLLVL.

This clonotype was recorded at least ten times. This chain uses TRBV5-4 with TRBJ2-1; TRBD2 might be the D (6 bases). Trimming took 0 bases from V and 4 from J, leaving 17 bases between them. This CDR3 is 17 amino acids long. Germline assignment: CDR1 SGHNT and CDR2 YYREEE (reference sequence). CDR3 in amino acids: CASSLALGGTAYNEQFF. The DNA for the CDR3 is TGTGCCAGCAGCTTGGCATTAGGAGGGACGGCGTACAATGAGCAGTTCTTC.

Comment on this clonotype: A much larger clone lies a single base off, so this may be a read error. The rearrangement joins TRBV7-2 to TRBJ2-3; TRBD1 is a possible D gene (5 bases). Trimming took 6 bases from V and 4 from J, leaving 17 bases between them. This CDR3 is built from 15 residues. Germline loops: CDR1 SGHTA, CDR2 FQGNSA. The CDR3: CASRRHGIGADTQYF. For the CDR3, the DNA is TGTGCCAGCAGAAGACATGGTATAGGGGCAGATACGCAGTATTTT.

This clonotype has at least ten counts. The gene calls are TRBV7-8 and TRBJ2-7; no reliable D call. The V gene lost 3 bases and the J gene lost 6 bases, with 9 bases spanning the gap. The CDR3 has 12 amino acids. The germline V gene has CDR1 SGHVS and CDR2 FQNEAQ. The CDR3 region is CASSFNGLEQYF. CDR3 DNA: TGTGCCAGCAGCTTTAATGGTCTCGAGCAGTACTTC.

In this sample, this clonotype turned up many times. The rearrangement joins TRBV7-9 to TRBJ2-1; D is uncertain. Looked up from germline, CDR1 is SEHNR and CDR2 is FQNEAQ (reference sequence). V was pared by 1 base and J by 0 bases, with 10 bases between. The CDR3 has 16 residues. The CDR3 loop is CASSLGPASSYNEQFF. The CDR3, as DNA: TGTGCCAGCAGCTTAGGGCCGGCTAGCTCCTACAATGAGCAGTTCTTC.

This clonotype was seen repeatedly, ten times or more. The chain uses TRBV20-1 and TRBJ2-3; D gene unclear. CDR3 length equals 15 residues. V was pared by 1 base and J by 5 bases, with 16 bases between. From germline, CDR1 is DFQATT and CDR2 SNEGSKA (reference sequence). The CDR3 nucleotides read TGCAGTGCTAGAGGGTCAGCTTCGAGAGGAGATACGCAGTATTTT. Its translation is CSARGSASRGDTQYF.

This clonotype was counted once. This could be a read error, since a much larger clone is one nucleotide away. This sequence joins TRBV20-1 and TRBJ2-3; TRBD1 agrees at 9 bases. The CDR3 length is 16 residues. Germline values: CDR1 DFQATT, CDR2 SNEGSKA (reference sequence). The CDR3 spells CSATARDRDYTETQYF. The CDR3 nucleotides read TGCAGTGCTACTGCCCGGGACAGGGATTACACAGAGACGCAGTATTTT.

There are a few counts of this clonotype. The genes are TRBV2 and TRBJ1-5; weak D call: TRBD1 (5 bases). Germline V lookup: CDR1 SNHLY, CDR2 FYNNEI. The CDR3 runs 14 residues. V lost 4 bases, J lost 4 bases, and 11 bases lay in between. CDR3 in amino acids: CASSGQGKNQPQHF. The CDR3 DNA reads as TGTGCCAGCAGTGGGCAGGGAAAGAATCAGCCCCAGCATTTT.

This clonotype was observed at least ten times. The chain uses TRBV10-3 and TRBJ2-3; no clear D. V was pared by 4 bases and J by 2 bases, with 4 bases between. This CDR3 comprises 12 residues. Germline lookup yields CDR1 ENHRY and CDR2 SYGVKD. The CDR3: CAISGFTDTQYF. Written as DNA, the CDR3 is TGTGCCATCAGTGGATTCACAGATACGCAGTATTTT.

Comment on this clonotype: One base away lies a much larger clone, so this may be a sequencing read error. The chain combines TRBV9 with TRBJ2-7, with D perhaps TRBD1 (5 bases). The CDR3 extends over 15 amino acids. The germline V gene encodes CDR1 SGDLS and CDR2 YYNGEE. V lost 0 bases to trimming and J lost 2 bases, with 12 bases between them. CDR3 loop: CASSVDPAGTYEQYF. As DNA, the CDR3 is TGTGCCAGCAGCGTAGATCCGGCAGGGACCTACGAGCAGTACTTC.

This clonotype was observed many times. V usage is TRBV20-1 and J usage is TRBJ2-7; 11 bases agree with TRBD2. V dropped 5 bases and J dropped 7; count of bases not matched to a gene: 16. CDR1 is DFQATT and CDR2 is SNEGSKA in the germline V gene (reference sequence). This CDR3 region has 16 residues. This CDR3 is CSASSGTSGSRREQYF. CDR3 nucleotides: TGCAGTGCTTCAAGCGGGACTAGCGGTTCTCGAAGGGAGCAGTACTTC.

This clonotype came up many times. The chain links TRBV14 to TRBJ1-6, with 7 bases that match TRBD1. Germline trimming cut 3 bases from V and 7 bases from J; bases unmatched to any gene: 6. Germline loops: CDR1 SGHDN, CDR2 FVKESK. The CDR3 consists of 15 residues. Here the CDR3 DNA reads TGTGCCAGCAGCCACCGACAGGGAGGGAATTCACCCCTCCACTTT. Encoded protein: CASSHRQGGNSPLHF.